The next 15 T cell receptor beta chains were all read from a single sample in a study of blood T cell repertoires in COVID-19. Assay: immunoSEQ multiplex PCR; the TCRdb copy retains only in-frame clones and omits some. The data show 250,000 to 350,000 clones, over 75% seen once. The specimen was PBMCs or T cells enriched from blood (not recorded which). These receptors were collected from a woman younger than 35 who had recovered from COVID-19.

This rearrangement joins TRBV4-2 to TRBJ1-2, with D tentatively TRBD1 (6 bases). Germline CDR1 is LGHNA and CDR2 is YNFKEQ. The CDR3 covers 17 residues. The V and J ends lost 4 bases and 5 bases respectively, with 23 bases between them. The CDR3, as DNA: TGTGCCAGCAGCCTATTTACAGGGCCCACGGAGACTTATGGCTACACCTTC. Residues: CASSLFTGPTETYGYTF.

Comment on this clone: One end of the junction is discordant with germline, which a read error may explain. The chain couples TRBV12-3 or TRBV12-4 to TRBJ1-2; D unresolved. The CDR3 is 12 amino acids. CDR3 loop: CASSLASAGYTF. The CDR3 region has the DNA TGTGCCAGCAGTCTAGCATCCGCGGGCTACACCTTC.

V usage is TRBV7-2 and J usage is TRBJ2-7, with D possibly being TRBD1 (6 bases). CDR3 size: 15 residues. The germline V and J ends were trimmed by 3 bases and 2 bases, with 14 bases remaining between them. Germline V gene lookup returns CDR1 SGHTA and CDR2 FQGNSA. DNA for the CDR3: TGTGCCAGCAGCTTCGGCCAGGGGTTTCCCTACGAGCAGTACTTC. Its protein product is CASSFGQGFPYEQYF.

This chain links TRBV25-1 with TRBJ1-2; 8 bases align to TRBD1. Germline lookup yields CDR1 MGHDK and CDR2 SYGVNS. With 5 bases clipped from V and 8 bases from J, the junction kept 7 bases outside the gene matches. The CDR3 runs 13 residues. This CDR3 is CASSTDRGRGYTF. CDR3 sequence (DNA): TGTGCCAGCAGTACTGACAGGGGTCGGGGCTACACCTTC.

The chain has TRBV14 and TRBJ2-1, with TRBD2 matching over 11 bases. Trimming removed 0 bases from V and 6 bases from J; junction bases left unmatched: 13. CDR1 SGHDN and CDR2 FVKESK come from the germline V gene. The CDR3 sequence is 19 residues long. The DNA of the CDR3 is TGTGCCAGCAGCCAAGATGTCCTAGCGGGGGGTGTCTCAGGCAATGAGCAGTTCTTC. Amino acids: CASSQDVLAGGVSGNEQFF. Combining the CDR3 with reference TRBV14 and TRBJ2-1 gives the whole variable domain EAGVTQFPSHSVIEKGQTVTLRCDPISGHDNLYWYRRVMGKEIKFLLHFVKESKQDESGMPNNRFLAERTGGTYSTLKVQPAELEDSGVYFCASSQDVLAGGVSGNEQFFGPGTRLTVL.

The V and J genes are TRBV28 and TRBJ2-2, with a tentative D call TRBD2 (6 bases). This CDR3 has 13 residues. The germline gives CDR1 MDHEN, CDR2 SYDVKM. V gave up 10 bases and J gave up 1 base, with 10 bases separating them. CDR3 region: CATTRENTGELFF. In DNA, the CDR3 is TGTGCCACAACGCGGGAGAACACCGGGGAGCTGTTTTTT. Looking up the rest from reference TRBV28 and TRBJ2-2 gives the full variable domain: DVKVTQSSRYLVKRTGEKVFLECVQDMDHENMFWYRQDPGLGLRLIYFSYDVKMKEKGDIPEGYSVSREKKERFSLILESASTNQTSMYLCATTRENTGELFFGEGSRLTVL.

This sequence joins TRBV5-1 and TRBJ2-1, with TRBD2 matching 11 bases. The germline CDR1 and CDR2 sequences are SGHRS and YFSETQ. The CDR3 contains 16 residues. Unmatched junction bases numbered 8, after V lost 0 bases and J lost 9 bases. Here the CDR3 reads CASSLVAGGSPSEQFF. The DNA for the CDR3 is TGCGCCAGCAGCTTGGTAGCGGGGGGGTCCCCTAGTGAGCAGTTCTTC.

The chain joins TRBV19 to TRBJ1-2; unclear D gene. CDR1 is LNHDA and CDR2 is SQIVND in the germline V gene (reference sequence). V was trimmed by 3 bases and J by 6 bases, leaving 8 bases between them. The CDR3 consists of 12 residues. The CDR3 loop reads CASSMKGDGYTF. In nucleotides, the CDR3 is TGTGCCAGTAGTATGAAGGGAGATGGCTACACCTTC.

As regards this clone: The DNA is omitted, as the CDR3 cannot be located on it reliably, and the CDR3 follows TCRdb's listing. The chain employs TRBV27 and TRBJ2-7; the table's D call, TRBD1, has no DNA check behind it. Both ends counted, the CDR3 spans 16 residues. CDR1 and CDR2 from the germline V gene are MNHEY and SMNVEV (reference sequence). This CDR3 reads CASSLSWGTGSGSSHF.

The chain recombines TRBV12-3 or TRBV12-4 with TRBJ1-1; D unclear. This CDR3 is 13 amino acids long. V dropped 5 bases and J dropped 4 bases, with 11 bases sitting between them. This CDR3 is CASSMSWATEAFF. The CDR3 region has the DNA TGTGCCAGCAGTATGTCCTGGGCCACTGAAGCTTTCTTT.

This chain joins TRBV19 and TRBJ1-4; D perhaps matches TRBD1 (6 bases). The CDR3 sequence is 17 residues long. Deletions cut 3 bases from V and 3 bases from J, with 17 bases between. Germline lookup yields CDR1 LNHDA and CDR2 SQIVND (reference sequence). CDR3 loop: CASSIRLIGQPNEKLFF. CDR3 sequence (DNA): TGTGCCAGTAGTATTCGTCTGATTGGACAGCCTAATGAAAAACTGTTTTTT.

The chain recombines TRBV10-3 with TRBJ1-5; 8 positions match TRBD1. CDR1 ENHRY and CDR2 SYGVKD come from the germline V gene. This CDR3 region has 19 residues. V lost 3 bases to trimming and J lost 2 bases; unmatched junction nucleotides: 15. CDR3 amino acids: CAISDPSKTGDIRNQPQHF. CDR3 nucleotide sequence: TGTGCCATCAGTGACCCGTCAAAGACAGGGGATATACGCAATCAGCCCCAGCATTTT.

This chain connects TRBV10-1 to TRBJ2-7; 12 bases fit TRBD1. The V and J ends lost 3 bases and 5 bases, in that order; junction bases with no gene match: 5. The CDR3 covers 15 residues. In germline, CDR1 is WNHNN, CDR2 SYGVQD (reference sequence). The CDR3 spells CASSERGTGGDEQYF. CDR3 DNA sequence: TGCGCCAGCAGTGAACGCGGGACAGGGGGCGACGAGCAGTACTTC.

The CDR3 loop reads CATSQQGGKLFF. The CDR3 DNA follows: TGTGCCACCAGTCAGCAGGGGGGAAAACTGTTTTTT. The V call is TRBV24-1, the J call TRBJ1-4; TRBD1 agrees at 7 bases. The trim removed 6 bases at V and 10 bases at J, leaving 4 bases unmatched. The CDR3 consists of 12 residues. From germline, CDR1 is KGHDR and CDR2 SFDVKD.

The genes are TRBV19 and TRBJ2-1; TRBD2 aligns across 11 bases. The CDR3 consists of 15 residues. CDR1 is LNHDA and CDR2 is SQIVND in the germline V gene (reference sequence). J lost 5 bases, V lost 11 bases, and 11 bases had no gene match. The CDR3 bases are TGTGCCGGAATCTATACTAGCGGGAGAGACAATGAGCAGTTCTTC. This encodes CAGIYTSGRDNEQFF.